This entry lists 8 T cell receptor beta chains sequenced from one sample in a study of T cell repertoires in cytomegalovirus infection. A single record per CDR3 protein comes from TCRdb applying MiXCR to the reads. The table shows a few hundred thousand distinct CDR3 sequences, with about a sixth occurring only once. Sample: PBMCs. The source of these receptors is a human donor in good health (CMV status not recorded). Some clones in this sample may be carry-over from other donors' samples.

The chain uses TRBV10-3 and TRBJ2-1; TRBD2 matches 8 bases. The ends lost 10 bases at V and 4 bases at J; junction bases unmatched: 9. The CDR3 loop spans 14 amino acids. Germline CDR1 ENHRY, CDR2 SYGVKD. CDR3 in DNA: TGTGCCAGTATGGGAACGGGGGGGTACAATGAGCAGTTCTTC. Residues: CASMGTGGYNEQFF.

This clonotype was observed at least ten times. This chain joins TRBV20-1 and TRBJ1-2; D unresolved. The germline V gene has CDR1 DFQATT and CDR2 SNEGSKA (reference sequence). This CDR3 comprises 13 residues. The germline V and J ends were trimmed by 1 base and 4 bases, with 10 bases remaining between them. The CDR3 loop is CSARGVTIYGYTF. CDR3 in DNA: TGCAGTGCTAGAGGCGTCACCATCTATGGCTACACCTTC.

The chain recombines TRBV28 with TRBJ2-7; D is perhaps TRBD1 (7 bases). V was trimmed by 0 bases and J by 0 bases, leaving 12 bases between them. Germline assignment: CDR1 MDHEN and CDR2 SYDVKM. CDR3 size: 16 residues. Here the CDR3 DNA reads TGTGCCAGCAGTTTATGGGGGGGACAGCGCTCCTACGAGCAGTACTTC. Translation gives CASSLWGGQRSYEQYF.

The V gene is TRBV6-8, the J gene TRBJ1-5; 7 nucleotides align to TRBD1. The CDR3 is made up of 15 amino acids. The trim removed 6 bases at V and 3 bases at J, leaving 8 bases unmatched. The germline V gene has CDR1 MNHGY and CDR2 SAAAGT. The CDR3, as DNA: TGTGCCAGCAGGCCCGGGACAGCCCACAATCAGCCCCAGCATTTT. It specifies CASRPGTAHNQPQHF.

The table lists this clonotype with a few counts. The chain couples TRBV2 to TRBJ2-2, with 7 bases identical to TRBD1. With 5 bases clipped from V and 4 bases from J, the junction kept 7 bases outside the gene matches. Germline V gene data show CDR1 as SNHLY and CDR2 as FYNNEI. The CDR3 runs 15 residues. CDR3 sequence reads: CASSKGGTGTGELFF. The CDR3 bases are TGTGCCAGCAGTAAAGGGGGCACTGGCACCGGGGAGCTGTTTTTT.

The table lists this clonotype with a few counts. The genes are TRBV6-1 and TRBJ2-2; unclear D gene. From germline, CDR1 is MNHNS and CDR2 SASEGT. CDR3 length: 14 amino acids. V was clipped by 7 bases and J by 4 bases, with 13 bases between them. The chain's CDR3 is CASTLATITGELFF. For the CDR3, the DNA is TGTGCCAGCACCTTGGCCACAATCACCGGGGAGCTGTTTTTT.

V and J are TRBV11-1 and TRBJ2-3; 8 bases align to TRBD2. The CDR3 extends over 15 amino acids. V shed 3 bases and J 4 bases; nucleotides not matched to a gene: 6. CDR1 is SGHAT and CDR2 is FQDESV in the germline V gene (reference sequence). CDR3 bases: TGTGCCAGCAGCTTGCTGGGACTAGGTGCAGATACGCAGTATTTT. It is translated as CASSLLGLGADTQYF.

This clonotype was found many times. The J gene is TRBJ2-7, the V gene TRBV20-1, with D possibly being TRBD2 (6 bases). V was pared by 2 bases and J by 1 base, with 27 bases between. The CDR3 is 19 amino acids. The germline CDR1 and CDR2 sequences are DFQATT and SNEGSKA (reference sequence). The CDR3 coding sequence is TGCAGTGCTAGACACTACCCCCCTCAGGTCGCGGGGCCTTCCTACGAGCAGTACTTC. Amino acids: CSARHYPPQVAGPSYEQYF.